Following are 25 T cell receptor beta chains from one sample sequenced in a study of shared clonotypes between healthy human individuals. Libraries were prepared by immunoSEQ multiplex PCR; TCRdb keeps only in-frame clonotypes and omits some of them. In the table there are about 710,000 clones, just under 75% of which are singletons. The sequenced material came from memory CD4+ T cells sorted from blood. Noted subset: CD45RA-negative fraction. The receptors come from a woman in her twenties or thirties in good health.

This clone came up a few times. The chain links TRBV29-1 to TRBJ1-1; D might be TRBD1 (5 bases). Trimming removed 7 bases at V and 4 bases at J, with 13 bases between. Germline V lookup: CDR1 SQVTM, CDR2 ANQGSEA. CDR3 length: 12 amino acids. The CDR3 DNA reads TGCAGCGCCCAGACAGTGGGCACTGAAGCTTTCTTT. Amino acid sequence: CSAQTVGTEAFF.

J is TRBJ1-1 and V is TRBV28; the D gene is possibly TRBD1 (6 bases). The length of the CDR3 is 13 residues. Germline V gene sequence: CDR1 MDHEN, CDR2 SYDVKM. Written as DNA, the CDR3 is TGTGCAGCCAGGGGCACCCCGTTCGGGGAAGCTTTCTTT. Translating gives CAARGTPFGEAFF.

The chain couples TRBV6-1 to TRBJ2-2; tentatively, D is TRBD2 (5 bases). Looked up from germline, CDR1 is MNHNS and CDR2 is SASEGT. This CDR3 contains 14 residues. The V end was cut by 6 bases, the J end by 1 base, with 9 bases between. CDR3 protein: CASSPEGNTGELFF. In DNA form, the CDR3 reads TGTGCCAGCAGCCCTGAGGGGAACACCGGGGAGCTGTTTTTT.

The chain links TRBV27 to TRBJ1-5; D gene unclear. V was clipped by 6 bases and J by 5 bases, with 17 bases between them. The CDR3 runs 15 residues. The germline V gene has CDR1 MNHEY and CDR2 SMNVEV (reference sequence). CDR3 protein: CASRRSTTPDQPQHF. CDR3 in DNA: TGTGCCAGCAGGCGATCCACTACACCGGATCAGCCCCAGCATTTT.

This chain uses TRBV7-9 with TRBJ2-7, with a tentative D call TRBD2 (6 bases). Germline CDR1 is SEHNR and CDR2 is FQNEAQ (reference sequence). The CDR3 length is 16 residues. Trimming took 4 bases from V and 2 from J, leaving 18 bases between them. In DNA, the CDR3 is TGTGCCAGCAGCTCCCCCTGGGGGACTCCCACCTACGAGCAGTACTTC. Its translation is CASSSPWGTPTYEQYF.

This clone was seen only once. The chain employs TRBV27 and TRBJ1-1, with D maybe TRBD1 (5 bases). The CDR3 extends over 16 amino acids. Between the trimmed V and J ends, which lost 5 bases and 3 bases, there was a span of 19 bases. Germline-derived CDR1 and CDR2 are MNHEY and SMNVEV (reference sequence). In nucleotides, the CDR3 is TGTGCCAGCAGTACTCTGGGACGGACGGGAGACACTGAAGCTTTCTTT. Translating gives CASSTLGRTGDTEAFF.

The chain recombines TRBV28 with TRBJ2-5; 12 nucleotides match TRBD2. The length of the CDR3 is 17 residues. V shed 1 base and J 5 bases; nucleotides not matched to a gene: 8. Germline CDR1 is MDHEN and CDR2 is SYDVKM. CDR3: CASSLYASGRAGETQYF. In nucleotides, the CDR3 is TGTGCCAGCAGTTTATACGCTAGCGGGAGGGCCGGGGAGACCCAGTACTTC.

This sequence joins TRBV30 and TRBJ2-5; no clear D gene. Germline CDR1 GTSNPN, CDR2 SVGIG (reference sequence). The CDR3 runs 11 residues. The ends were cut back, 4 bases at V and 5 bases at J, with 8 bases in the middle. DNA for the CDR3: TGTGCCTGGAAATTTGGGGAGACCCAGTACTTC. Encoded protein: CAWKFGETQYF.

The chain links TRBV25-1 to TRBJ2-7, with TRBD1 matching 8 bases. V shed 4 bases, J shed 4 bases, and the junction held 6 bases outside the gene matches. This CDR3 contains 14 residues. Germline CDR1 is MGHDK and CDR2 is SYGVNS. As DNA, the CDR3 is TGTGCCAGCAGTGGCGGACAGGGCAGGTACGAGCAGTACTTC. Its protein is CASSGGQGRYEQYF.

This clone has only a few counts. The rearrangement joins TRBV28 to TRBJ2-7; a weak D match, TRBD1 (6 bases). The CDR3 totals 14 residues. The germline V gene encodes CDR1 MDHEN and CDR2 SYDVKM. Trimming took 6 bases from V and 3 from J, leaving 15 bases between them. DNA of the CDR3: TGTGCCAGCAGCTACCCTACAGGGAGCTACGAGCAGTACTTC. Its translation is CASSYPTGSYEQYF.

This clone was seen more than once but under ten times. V is TRBV15 and J is TRBJ1-2; 9 bases align to TRBD1. CDR3 length equals 17 residues. The V gene's germline CDR1 is LNHNV and CDR2 YYDKDF (reference sequence). J gave up 3 bases and V 1 base, and 9 bases lay outside the gene matches. The CDR3 protein is CATSRGAGTGSDYGYTF. The CDR3 nucleotides are TGTGCCACCAGCAGAGGGGCCGGGACAGGGAGCGACTATGGCTACACCTTC.

This rearrangement joins TRBV9 to TRBJ1-5, with D possibly TRBD1 on 6 matching bases. The CDR3 sequence is 15 residues long. The V end lost 3 bases, the J end lost 1 base, and 11 bases lay between the germline ends. CDR1 SGDLS and CDR2 YYNGEE come from the germline V gene. DNA for the CDR3: TGTGCCAGCAGCGAGGGGGGGCTGAGCAATCAGCCCCAGCATTTT. Encoded protein: CASSEGGLSNQPQHF.

A note on this clone: Other DNA sequences within the sample encode an identical CDR3. V is TRBV7-2 and J is TRBJ1-2; D may be TRBD1 (5 bases). This CDR3 comprises 12 residues. Trimming removed 2 bases from V and 5 bases from J, with 6 bases in between. CDR1 and CDR2 from the germline V gene are SGHTA and FQGNSA. CDR3 protein: CASSLSGYGYTF. The CDR3 DNA reads TGTGCCAGCAGCTTATCAGGGTATGGCTACACCTTC.

The gene calls are TRBV27 and TRBJ2-7, with 8 bases aligning to TRBD2. This CDR3 is 15 amino acids long. V was clipped by 6 bases and J by 4 bases; unmatched bases: 11. Per germline, CDR1 MNHEY and CDR2 SMNVEV (reference sequence). The CDR3: CASRRGGTSVYEQYF. The CDR3 DNA follows: TGTGCCAGCAGGAGGGGCGGGACTAGTGTTTACGAGCAGTACTTC.

For the CDR3, the DNA is TGTGCCAGCAGCTTAGTGGAGAGCGGAAGAGGGACCGGGGAGCTGTTTTTT. Translation: CASSLVESGRGTGELFF. The rearrangement uses TRBV7-6 and TRBJ2-2; tentative D call: TRBD2 (5 bases). Trimming cost V 1 base and J 5 bases, with 17 bases left between them. This CDR3 is 17 amino acids long. The germline gives CDR1 SGHVS, CDR2 FNYEAQ.

As to this clone: This specimen includes other DNA sequences encoding the same CDR3. The chain employs TRBV6-4 and TRBJ2-1; TRBD2 matches 12 bases. CDR1 MRHNA and CDR2 SNTAGT come from the germline V gene. This CDR3 region has 15 residues. With V trimmed by 4 bases and J by 8 bases, 6 bases remained unmatched. CDR3 loop: CASSARTSGIDEQFF. Here the CDR3 DNA reads TGTGCCAGCAGTGCGCGGACTAGCGGGATTGATGAGCAGTTCTTC.

The chain has TRBV18 and TRBJ1-5; the D is unclear. Per the germline V gene, CDR1 is KGHSH and CDR2 is LQKENI. With 0 bases removed from V and 2 bases from J, the gap between germline ends came to 14 bases. This CDR3 spans 17 amino acids. Written as DNA, the CDR3 is TGTGCCAGCTCACCACCGAATCCGGGGAGGGGCAATCAGCCCCAGCATTTT. The encoded protein is CASSPPNPGRGNQPQHF.

The chain links TRBV18 to TRBJ1-5; no clear D gene. Trimming pared 6 bases from V and 5 bases from J, leaving 14 bases between. From germline, CDR1 is KGHSH and CDR2 LQKENI. This CDR3 has 14 residues. In DNA, the CDR3 is TGTGCCAGCTCCCCTGCCCGTGGAGATCAGCCCCAGCATTTT. This sequence encodes CASSPARGDQPQHF.

The V and J genes are TRBV6-6 and TRBJ1-3; unclear D gene. CDR3 length equals 16 residues. Germline-derived CDR1 and CDR2 are MNHNY and SVGAGI (reference sequence). Deletions cut 5 bases from V and 0 bases from J, with 14 bases between. This CDR3 is CASSQSYSFSGNTIYF. The CDR3 DNA follows: TGTGCCAGCAGTCAAAGTTACAGTTTCTCTGGAAACACCATATATTTT.

V gene TRBV7-3 combines with J gene TRBJ1-1; 9 nucleotides agree with TRBD1. The trim removed 4 bases at V and 2 bases at J, leaving 2 bases unmatched. This CDR3 is built from 14 residues. Germline V gene data show CDR1 as SGHTA and CDR2 as FQGTGA. The CDR3 loop is CASSWGQGNTEAFF. CDR3 bases: TGTGCCAGCAGCTGGGGACAGGGAAACACTGAAGCTTTCTTT.

This clone was observed once. The chain combines TRBV7-3 with TRBJ2-2; TRBD1 might be the D (5 bases). This CDR3 is 15 amino acids long. The germline V gene encodes CDR1 SGHTA and CDR2 FQGTGA. Trimming took 4 bases from V and 1 from J, leaving 10 bases between them. CDR3 residues: CASSSPDRNTGELFF. DNA for the CDR3: TGTGCCAGCAGCTCGCCAGACAGGAACACCGGGGAGCTGTTTTTT.

This sequence joins TRBV27 and TRBJ1-3; D is unresolved. The CDR3 runs 11 residues. Germline V gene lookup returns CDR1 MNHEY and CDR2 SMNVEV (reference sequence). V lost 3 bases and J lost 7, with 4 bases in between. CDR3 coding DNA: TGTGCCAGCAGTTTTGGGAACACCATATATTTT. Encoded protein: CASSFGNTIYF.

V and J are TRBV28 and TRBJ2-7; TRBD2 agrees at 11 bases. V lost 5 bases, J lost 3 bases, and 9 bases stayed unmatched. The germline V gene has CDR1 MDHEN and CDR2 SYDVKM. The CDR3 covers 16 residues. CDR3 nucleotide sequence: TGTGCCAGCAGTGGATCTAGCGGGAGGACCCTCTACGAGCAGTACTTC. Protein product: CASSGSSGRTLYEQYF. Using reference TRBV28 and TRBJ2-7 for the parts outside the CDR3, the full variable domain is DVKVTQSSRYLVKRTGEKVFLECVQDMDHENMFWYRQDPGLGLRLIYFSYDVKMKEKGDIPEGYSVSREKKERFSLILESASTNQTSMYLCASSGSSGRTLYEQYFGPGTRLTVT.

This chain joins TRBV11-2 and TRBJ2-7, with D unclear. Germline CDR1 SGHAT, CDR2 FQNNGV. CDR3 length: 16 amino acids. Trimming took 1 base from V and 0 from J, leaving 13 bases between them. CDR3 bases: TGTGCCAGCAGCTTAGTTCCCTTCGAAAGCTCCTACGAGCAGTACTTC. Translation: CASSLVPFESSYEQYF.

The chain combines TRBV18 with TRBJ2-7; D remains ambiguous. Germline V CDR1 and CDR2: KGHSH, LQKENI. Trimming took 6 bases from V and 6 from J, leaving 12 bases between them. The CDR3 consists of 12 residues. The CDR3 here is CASSQIGGEQYF. Written as DNA, the CDR3 is TGTGCCAGCTCTCAAATCGGTGGCGAGCAGTACTTC.